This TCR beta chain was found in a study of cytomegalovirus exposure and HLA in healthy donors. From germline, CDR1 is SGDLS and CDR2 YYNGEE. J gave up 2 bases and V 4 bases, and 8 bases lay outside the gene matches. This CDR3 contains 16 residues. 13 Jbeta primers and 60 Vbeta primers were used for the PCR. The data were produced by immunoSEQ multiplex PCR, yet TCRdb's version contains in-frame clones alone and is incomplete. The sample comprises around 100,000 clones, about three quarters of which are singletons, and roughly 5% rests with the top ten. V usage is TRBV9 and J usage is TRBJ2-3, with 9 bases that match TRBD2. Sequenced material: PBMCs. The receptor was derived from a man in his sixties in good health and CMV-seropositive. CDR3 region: CASSSRLAVLTDTQYF. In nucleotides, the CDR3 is TGTGCCAGCAGCTCCAGACTAGCGGTGCTCACAGATACGCAGTATTTT.